These T cell receptor beta chains were read from a single sample in a study of spatial heterogeneity in lung cancer. TCRdb re-derived calls from the 5' RACE reads in MiXCR, one entry per CDR3 protein. The sample yields 50,000 to 65,000 distinct CDR3 sequences, around 8.4% seen once. This sample comprised PBMCs, obtained at surgery. These TCRs come from a female donor with early-stage non-small cell lung cancer. Each CDR3 is given without its conserved first and last residue. A D gene is named only where the DNA matches it firmly.

j_call | d_call | v_call | cdr3_aa
TRBJ2-1 | . | TRBV12-3/TRBV12-4 | ASIKGGYNEQF
TRBJ1-2 | TRBD1 | TRBV20-1 | SASPPQGVTNYGYT
TRBJ2-3 | . | TRBV28 | ASSSPAQGTDTQY
TRBJ1-4 | TRBD1 | TRBV20-1 | SARVTGGPNEKLF
TRBJ1-1 | TRBD1 | TRBV3-1 | ASSFTGGGTEAF
TRBJ2-3 | TRBD2 | TRBV12-3/TRBV12-4 | ASSLSGGLTDTQY
TRBJ2-2 | TRBD2 | TRBV20-1 | SARVPGLAGGLANTGELF
TRBJ2-5 | . | TRBV20-1 | SATRDFQGRTQY
TRBJ2-2 | TRBD2 | TRBV7-3 | ASSGAGNTGELF
TRBJ2-2 | . | TRBV5-1 | ASSPRTAANTGELF
TRBJ1-1 | TRBD1 | TRBV28 | ASHTTQRAGGTTEAF
TRBJ1-3 | . | TRBV3-1 | ASSHLGPGNTIY
TRBJ2-3 | . | TRBV6-1 | ASRGTQGGNTDTQY
TRBJ2-5 | . | TRBV10-3 | AISSGSETQY